This record covers a single T cell receptor (beta chain). Generated by immunoSEQ multiplex PCR, the TCRdb table keeps only in-frame clones and is missing some. The table has about 120,000 clones, 78% seen once; the top ten hold about 2.1%. These data come from a study of blood T cell repertoires in COVID-19. CDR3 length: 18 amino acids. The sequence was obtained from a man between 65 and 80 years old with acute or convalescent COVID-19. This chain links TRBV12-1 with TRBJ2-3; no DNA check was done on the table's D call, TRBD2. TRBV12-1 is deemed a pseudogene. What was sequenced was peripheral blood. CDR3 region: CASSPWGGAFPPPDTQYF. The DNA of the CDR3 is TGTGCCAGCAGCCCGTGGGGGGGGGCCTTTCCCCCCCCAGATACGCAGTATTTT.